The T cell receptor (beta chain) described here comes from a study of cytomegalovirus exposure and HLA in healthy donors (dated by TCRdb to about 2017). Context from the whole study: An earlier analysis of more than 550 of the donors reported about 280 Gb of sequence data and roughly 120 million unique TCR beta sequences obtained from around 170 million T cells. An early release covering about 600 HLA-typed donors comprised 250 to 350 gigabases of sequencing data and around 85 million unique TCR sequences. Of the approximately 400 genotyped donors, about 80% fell in the genetic ancestry cluster associated with self-reported Caucasian donors. The study was designed to test whether signatures of past pathogen exposure could be identified by cataloging public T cell receptors. The study used immunosequencing to profile the T cell repertoires of several hundred subjects and linked those repertoires to cytomegalovirus serostatus. Besides the first cohort of about 730 subjects, a separate validation cohort made up of 95 to 150 different subjects was used. To predict cytomegalovirus infection status, the study brought together high-throughput TCR immunosequencing, statistical association of individual TCRs with disease status, and machine learning. To study patterns of TCR occurrence, a later analysis re-analyzed previously published TCR beta repertoires from 500 to 850 donors and added high-resolution HLA genotyping. Rather than drawing on any new phenotypic data, the later analysis identified candidate immune exposures from TCR beta sequences and the way those sequences occurred across donors. In an earlier analysis of 550 to 700 of the donors, high-throughput TCR beta sequencing was used to judge whether each TCR beta V gene segment behaved as functional or pseudogenic. Donor age, sex, ethnicity and CMV serostatus were compiled together with the repertoire data. Genome-wide SNP genotypes for about 55% of the roughly 670 donors were used in a later genetic analysis, which treated that subset as a discovery cohort. Every discovery cohort repertoire had been produced on one sequencing platform. Both class I and class II loci were covered by HLA typing, at four-digit resolution. The number of typed donors differed by locus: roughly 629-630 for A, B, C, DRB1 and DQB1; 522 for DQA1; some 610 for DPA1; and roughly 490 for DPB1. Several DR-DQ haplotypes were treated as single units for association and clustering because of strong linkage in the cohort. Among roughly 370 genotyped donors of the cohort, an average of around 240,000 unique TCR beta nucleotide sequences were sequenced per donor, roughly 20% of them non-productive. General findings and caveats noted by the study authors: A further reported finding was that TCR beta sequences accurately predicted the HLA-A and HLA-B alleles for most subjects in the first cohort. In a later genetic analysis, a missense DCLRE1C variant was associated with V-gene and J-gene trimming of TCR beta chains, and the association was replicated in an independent cohort. For the cohort, immune exposure information was limited to CMV serostatus. A cluster of highly shared sequence variants was judged likely to be a technical artifact of the sequencing pipeline. Correlated functional status among segregating V segments might be attributable to linkage disequilibrium, but an unknown experimental factor could not be ruled out. Cytomegalovirus status was reported to be diagnosed by the classifier with high specificity and sensitivity in both the original and validation cohorts. Most TCR sequences were seen in very few donors, while some public TCRs were found in many individuals. This cohort had only TCR beta chains sequenced, and the lack of alpha or paired-chain data limited which features could be detected. In a later analysis, the rate of TCR association differed among HLA loci, with DRB1 alleles having the most associated TCRs and HLA-C alleles having the fewest. A total of fewer than 200 TCR beta chains were listed by the study as associated with cytomegalovirus. A few of the identified cytomegalovirus-associated TCR beta chains were confirmed in vitro to be specific for cytomegalovirus antigens. According to a later genetic analysis, donors in an Asian-associated ancestry cluster had fewer N-insertions in productive TCRs than the approximately 710-donor mean. Specific HLA alleles were associated with roughly 17,000 TCR beta sequences at a false discovery rate of 0.05 in a later analysis. When HLA alleles, especially DR and DQ, strongly co-occurred, TCR associations were difficult to assign to individual alleles. Presence/absence analyses assumed roughly uniform sequencing depth across donors, an assumption that may not hold. Several of the top co-occurrence clusters appeared to be linked to parvovirus B19, influenza, CMV and Epstein-Barr virus, according to a later analysis. The authors suggested that the approach could potentially be generalized to other disease states and immunological phenotypes. Because HLA typing was unavailable for some donors at each locus, only the typed subset was used in association tests. In an earlier analysis of roughly 500 of the donors, most TCR beta V segments appeared in productive rearrangements about 87% or about 30% of the time, broadly matching IMGT annotations. The earlier analysis of 450 to 700 of the donors excluded some 15 rarely observed V segments, including chromosome 9 orphons, because counts were too low. Most CMV-associated TCR beta chains appeared to be HLA-restricted in a later analysis, and the HLA associations seemed to be driven largely by CMV exposure. In a later analysis, HLA-associated TCR beta chains were found to be more clonally expanded and to have lower generation probabilities than equally common non-associated chains. Some IMGT-functional V segments, including TRBV6-2 and TRBV6-3, could not be distinguished by the 87-base-pair reads and were therefore excluded.

Spanning cysteine to phenylalanine, the CDR3 consists of 14 amino acids. The CDR3 DNA has 42 bases and is translated from base 1. Clipping removes 1 base from V and 6 bases from J, with 2 as the unmatched junction base count. From the germline V gene, CDR1 is LGHNA and CDR2 is YSLEER. Note on this clone: Its antigen remains unidentified. The input lacks base qualities; no much larger clone sits a single base away.

In total, over 600 healthy bone marrow donors made up the cohort. Cohort members were all nominally healthy when sampled, although unrecorded immune exposures were likely present. The donor was CMV seronegative and belonged to the group of around 400 seronegative cohort members. Every donor gave a peripheral blood sample, and the peripheral blood mononuclear cells from that sample were used for TCR beta sequencing. The Qiagen DNeasy Blood Extraction Kit was used to extract genomic DNA from the blood cell samples. Preparation of the library involved the immunoSEQ multiplex PCR assay. For the multiplex PCR, a mixture combining 60 forward primers for TCR Vbeta segments and 13 reverse primers for TCR Jbeta segments was used. The CDR3 region of rearranged TCR beta genes was amplified from genomic DNA by a multiplex PCR assay. The amplified TCR beta libraries were sequenced on the Illumina HiSeq System as 87-base-pair reads. In the source study's methods: A later analysis tallied around 87 million unique TCR beta chains across the 700 or so repertoires, and around 9.9 million of those chains were shared by two or more donors. A nearest-neighbor algorithm error-corrected the raw reads and collapsed the reads into unique sequences, merging closely related sequences to remove PCR and sequencing errors. CDR3 sequences were aligned to IMGT reference sequences to assign V, D and J gene segments. For a sequence to be retained, a match of at least six nucleotides was required to both a V gene segment and a J gene segment. Rearrangements were classified as productive when the CDR3 lacked stop codons and remained in frame with V and J, and all other rearrangements were classified as non-productive. Following IMGT convention, CDR3 was defined as the stretch from the second conserved V-encoded cysteine to the conserved J-encoded phenylalanine. The earlier analysis of about 590 of the donors excluded sequences that lacked an unambiguous match to a single V gene segment. An earlier analysis of a few hundred of the donors called V segments functional above 56.7% productive rearrangements and segregating when the between-donor standard deviation exceeded 5%. A statistical classification framework was developed to diagnose cytomegalovirus status using the catalog of TCR beta chain sequences. V and J gene assignment, in a later analysis, came from comparing TCR nucleotide sequences with IMGT/GENE-DB human TR gene sequences. A later analysis assigned CDR3 sequences and most-parsimonious VDJ recombination scenarios with the TCRdist pipeline. A later analysis defined each TCR beta chain by its CDR3 amino acid sequence plus V-gene family, and excluded reads lacking a unique V-gene family. As a way to deal with suspected cross-contamination and a sequencing artifact, a later analysis dropped nearly 600 nucleotide sequences that were highly shared and had low generation probability. In a later analysis, a clonal expansion index for each public chain was calculated from normalized within-repertoire ranks of inferred template counts. In a later analysis, generation probabilities were computed using a VDJ recombination model fitted to out-of-frame rearrangements, and the results were checked against IGoR. In a later analysis, TCR-TCR, TCR-HLA and TCR-CMV co-occurrence was scored with hypergeometric tests, and a repertoire-size bias correction was applied to TCR pairs. A later analysis estimated false discovery rates by permuting HLA or CMV assignments 20 times. In a later analysis, co-occurring TCRs were grouped using DBSCAN, and TCRdist sequence similarity was added for clustering within HLA-allele-positive subsets. Repertoires with fewer than 30,000 or more than 120,000 public chains were left out of co-occurrence clustering, as were a handful of repertoires with anomalous nucleotide sharing. What TCRdb holds here is the immuneACCESS table cut down to in-frame rearrangements. Part of the clones is not present; checked against another copy, under half of the missing clones reflect an unresolved V gene, and the others are unexplained. The V and J calls and clone size are taken from that table; D and trimming were inferred from the DNA. The sample table contains 150,000 to 200,000 clones; only one count was recorded for approximately 59% of them. Of the sample, 2.5% to 3% falls within the top ten clones.

The specimen was PBMCs. The V and J genes are TRBV4-3 and TRBJ1-5; TRBD1 matches 8 bases in the middle. The TCR sequence derives from a man between 40 and 49 years old in good health and CMV-seronegative. The CDR3 amino acid sequence is: CASSQVQGGQPQHF. The nucleotide sequence reads as follows: TGCGCCAGCAGCCAAGTACAGGGGGGTCAGCCCCAGCATTTT.